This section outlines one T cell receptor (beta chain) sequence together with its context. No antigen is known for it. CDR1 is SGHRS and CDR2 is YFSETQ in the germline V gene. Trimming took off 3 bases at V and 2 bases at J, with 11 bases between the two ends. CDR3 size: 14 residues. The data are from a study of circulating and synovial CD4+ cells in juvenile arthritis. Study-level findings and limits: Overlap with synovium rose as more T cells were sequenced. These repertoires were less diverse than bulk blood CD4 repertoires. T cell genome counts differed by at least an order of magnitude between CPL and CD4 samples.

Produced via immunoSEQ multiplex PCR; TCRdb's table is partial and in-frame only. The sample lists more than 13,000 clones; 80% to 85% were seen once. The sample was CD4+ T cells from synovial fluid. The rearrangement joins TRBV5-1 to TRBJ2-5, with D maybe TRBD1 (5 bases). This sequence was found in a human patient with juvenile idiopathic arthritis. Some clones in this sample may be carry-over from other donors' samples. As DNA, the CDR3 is TGCGCCAGCAGCTCCGGGCCAGGGCAAGAGACCCAGTACTTC. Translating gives CASSSGPGQETQYF.